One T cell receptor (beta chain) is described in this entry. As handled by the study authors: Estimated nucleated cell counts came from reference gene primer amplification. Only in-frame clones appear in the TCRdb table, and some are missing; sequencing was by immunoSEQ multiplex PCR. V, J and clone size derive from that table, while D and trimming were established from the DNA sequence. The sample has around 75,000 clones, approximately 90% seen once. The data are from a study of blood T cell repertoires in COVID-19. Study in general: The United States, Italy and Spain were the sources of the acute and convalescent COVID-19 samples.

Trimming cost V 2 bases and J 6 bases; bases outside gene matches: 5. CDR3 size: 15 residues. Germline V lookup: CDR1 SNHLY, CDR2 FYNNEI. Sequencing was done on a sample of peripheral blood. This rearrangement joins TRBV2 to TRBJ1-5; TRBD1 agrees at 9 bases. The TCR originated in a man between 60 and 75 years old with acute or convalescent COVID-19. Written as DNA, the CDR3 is TGTGCCAGCAGTGAACGGACAGGGGATATTCAGCCCCAGCATTTT. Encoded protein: CASSERTGDIQPQHF.